The clone carrying this TCR beta chain was seen a few times. The CDR3 extends over 13 amino acids. The germline CDR1 and CDR2 sequences are SNHLY and FYNNEI. Trimming pared 7 bases from V and 3 bases from J, leaving 12 bases between. Synthetic spike-ins, TCR analog templates, were added into each PCR. Generated by immunoSEQ multiplex PCR, the TCRdb table keeps only in-frame clones and is missing some. There are tens of thousands of clones in the sample; approximately 86% occur only once, and more than 5.5% lies in the top ten. This entry belongs to a study of PD-L1 blockade in urothelial cancer. Source: PBMCs, taken around atezolizumab (anti-PD-L1) treatment. The V and J genes are TRBV2 and TRBJ1-2, with no clear D. This clonotype was obtained from a woman in her seventies with urothelial cancer. As DNA, the CDR3 is TGTGCCAGCACCCAAGACAACTACTATGGCTACACCTTC. It encodes CASTQDNYYGYTF.